This T cell receptor beta chain originates from a study of blood T cell repertoires in COVID-19. The CDR3 contains 12 residues. Germline V gene data show CDR1 as SQVTM and CDR2 as ANQGSEA. V lost 6 bases and J 2 bases, leaving 10 bases between the germline ends. This table comes from immunoSEQ multiplex PCR, and its TCRdb copy is limited to in-frame clones, with some not included. This sample has around 300,000 clones, with 70% to 90% found just once. The source material was PBMCs or T cells enriched from blood (not recorded which). The receptor comes from a woman in her 30s who had recovered from COVID-19. J is TRBJ1-2 and V is TRBV29-1; D is uncertain. The DNA of the CDR3 is TGCAGCGTCGCGGTTGCCAACTATGGCTACACCTTC. This sequence encodes CSVAVANYGYTF.